Reported below is one TCR beta chain. The antigen remains undetermined. The data belong to a study of glioma-infiltrating T cells after dendritic cell vaccination. Whole-study context: The vaccine used monocyte-derived dendritic cells pulsed overnight with autologous tumor lysate.

Overall study results and limits: TCR clonality showed no direct relationship with survival.

Time point indicated: after dendritic cell vaccination, including at tumor progression/relapse. PBMC were collected before vaccination, two weeks after the third vaccination, and at progression. This CDR3 contains 13 residues. V lost 0 bases, J lost 6 bases, and 3 bases stayed unmatched. Germline CDR1 is GTSNPN and CDR2 is SVGIG (reference sequence). Profiled with immunoSEQ multiplex PCR; TCRdb holds only in-frame clones, not every one. This sample has about 90,000 clones, with over 80% found just once. The sequence came from a human donor with glioblastoma. The chain couples TRBV30 to TRBJ1-2; TRBD1 agrees at 8 bases. This material consisted of blood, taken after dendritic cell vaccination. CDR3 region: CAWSVTGGHGYTF. DNA of the CDR3: TGTGCCTGGAGTGTAACAGGGGGTCATGGCTACACCTTC.